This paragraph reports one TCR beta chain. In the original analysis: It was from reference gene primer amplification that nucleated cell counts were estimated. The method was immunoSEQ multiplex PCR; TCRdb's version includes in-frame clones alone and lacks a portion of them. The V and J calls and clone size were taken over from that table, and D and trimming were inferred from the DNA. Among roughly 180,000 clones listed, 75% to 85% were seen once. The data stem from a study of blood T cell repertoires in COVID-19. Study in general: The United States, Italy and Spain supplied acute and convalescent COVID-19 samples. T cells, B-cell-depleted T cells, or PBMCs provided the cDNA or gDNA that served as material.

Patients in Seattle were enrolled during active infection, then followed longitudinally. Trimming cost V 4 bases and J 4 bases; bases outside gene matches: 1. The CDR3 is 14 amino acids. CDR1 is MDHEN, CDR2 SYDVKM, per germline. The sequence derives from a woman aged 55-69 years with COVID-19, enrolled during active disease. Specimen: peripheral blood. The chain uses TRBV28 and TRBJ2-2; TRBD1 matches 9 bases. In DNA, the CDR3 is TGTGCCAGCAGTTGGGACAGGGTCACCGGGGAGCTGTTTTTT. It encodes CASSWDRVTGELFF.